The next 9 T cell receptor beta chains were all read from a single sample in a study of T cell repertoires in cytomegalovirus infection. TCRdb used MiXCR to reprocess the reads, holding one entry per CDR3 protein. The sample shows roughly 300,000 distinct CDR3 sequences, more than 8% of them seen only once. The sequencing input was PBMCs. These receptors all come from a human donor in good health (CMV status not recorded). Some clones in this sample may be carry-over from other donors' samples.

In its sample, this clonotype was seen once. Relative to the germline gene, one junction end is altered; a read error may explain this. The chain joins TRBV6-5 to TRBJ2-6, with D possibly being TRBD1 or TRBD2 (5 bases each). The germline V gene has CDR1 MNHEY and CDR2 SVGAGI. This CDR3 spans 15 amino acids. The CDR3 here is CASKRQGAGANVLSF. The CDR3 coding sequence is TGTGCCAGCAAACGGCAGGGAGCTGGGGCCAACGTCCTGTCTTTC.

This clonotype has more than one count but fewer than ten. This chain links TRBV20-1 with TRBJ2-7, with a possible D match to TRBD2 (6 bases). The CDR3 is 14 amino acids. The V end lost 3 bases, the J end lost 5 bases, and 17 bases lay between the germline ends. Per the germline V gene, CDR1 is DFQATT and CDR2 is SNEGSKA (reference sequence). CDR3 sequence (DNA): TGCAGTGCTAGTCCCACTTCGGGGAGGAACGAGCAGTACTTC. It translates to CSASPTSGRNEQYF.

In its sample, this clonotype was seen many times. The J gene is TRBJ1-5, the V gene TRBV7-6; 7 nucleotides line up with TRBD1. Germline trimming cut 1 base from V and 3 bases from J; bases unmatched to any gene: 3. The CDR3 covers 15 residues. Germline V lookup: CDR1 SGHVS, CDR2 FNYEAQ. CDR3 residues: CASSLGGQLNQPQHF. In DNA, the CDR3 is TGTGCCAGCAGCTTAGGGGGACAGCTCAATCAGCCCCAGCATTTT.

This clonotype was observed at least ten times. The chain joins TRBV7-2 to TRBJ1-2; a weak D match, TRBD1 (6 bases). Looked up from germline, CDR1 is SGHTA and CDR2 is FQGNSA. Trimming stripped 5 bases from V and 5 bases from J, with 24 bases between. The CDR3 totals 17 residues. CDR3 coding DNA: TGTGCCAGCAGCCGGAGAGACGTCGGGGGGCGCCAATATGGCTACACCTTC. Amino acid sequence: CASSRRDVGGRQYGYTF.

This clonotype has a handful of counts. The chain carries TRBV7-2 and TRBJ2-2; 8 positions match TRBD1. This CDR3 contains 16 residues. Germline V gene data show CDR1 as SGHTA and CDR2 as FQGNSA. Trimming at V came to 5 bases and at J to 1 base, leaving 6 bases not matched to a gene. CDR3: CASSPVRGRNTGELFF. CDR3 nucleotides: TGTGCCAGCAGCCCCGTCAGGGGGCGGAACACCGGGGAGCTGTTTTTT.

This clonotype was seen a few times. The gene calls are TRBV4-2 and TRBJ2-5; the D gene could be TRBD1 or TRBD2 (5 bases each). This CDR3 is 14 amino acids long. Germline V gives CDR1 LGHNA, CDR2 YNFKEQ. Trimming removed 0 bases from V and 5 bases from J, with 10 bases in between. The CDR3 loop reads CASSQEWWDETQYF. The CDR3 DNA reads TGTGCCAGCAGCCAAGAATGGTGGGACGAGACCCAGTACTTC.

This clonotype was recorded many times. The chain recombines TRBV7-9 with TRBJ2-5; D possibly corresponds to TRBD1 (5 bases). This CDR3 contains 15 residues. Trimming left V 1 base short and J 4 bases short, with 13 bases between. Germline CDR1 is SEHNR and CDR2 is FQNEAQ (reference sequence). The CDR3 here is CASSLGDSGIETQYF. CDR3 nucleotide sequence: TGTGCCAGCAGCTTAGGAGACAGTGGTATAGAGACCCAGTACTTC.

The chain joins TRBV3-1 to TRBJ2-5; the D is unclear. Germline CDR1 is LGHDT and CDR2 is YNNKEL (reference sequence). Deletions cut 8 bases from V and 5 bases from J, with 12 bases between. The CDR3 sequence is 12 residues long. CDR3 DNA: TGTGCCAGCGGACCGGCAAAGGAGACCCAGTACTTC. Translation: CASGPAKETQYF.

The chain combines TRBV20-1 with TRBJ2-1; D is perhaps TRBD1 or TRBD2 (5 bases each). The germline V gene encodes CDR1 DFQATT and CDR2 SNEGSKA (reference sequence). This CDR3 has 13 amino acids. The germline V and J ends were trimmed by 6 bases and 3 bases, with 12 bases remaining between them. Here the CDR3 DNA reads TGCAGTGCAGGCAGGGAGTACTACAATGAGCAGTTCTTC. Residues: CSAGREYYNEQFF.